This TCR beta chain originates from a study of beta chain features in type 1 diabetes. About the study: Patients did not differ from healthy donors in age, gender or cell yield. Whole-study findings and limits: Researchers could not determine here whether HLA type influences TCRB rearrangement.

Expressed TCRB transcripts got sequenced, as all isolated RNA was reverse transcribed. Mean read depth for naive, central memory and regulatory T cell samples was approximately 3.57 million reads. TCRdb keeps only in-frame clones here, not all; method: immunoSEQ multiplex PCR. This sample has about 250,000 clones, with roughly 15% found just once. For this clone: The antigen remains undetermined.

Trimming removed 4 bases at V and 8 bases at J, with 9 bases between. The V gene's germline CDR1 is SGHNT and CDR2 YYREEE (reference sequence). There are 12 residues in the CDR3. The receptor comes from a woman in her thirties or forties in good health. This chain links TRBV5-4 with TRBJ2-2; the D is unclear. Sample: naive CD4+ T cells from blood. CDR3 protein: CASSPERGELFF. The DNA of the CDR3 is TGTGCCAGCAGCCCCGAGAGGGGGGAGCTGTTTTTT.